The rows below give T cell receptor beta chains drawn from one sample of a study of blood T cells in healthy people across ages. MiXCR, run by TCRdb on the 5' RACE reads, gives a single entry per CDR3 protein. The sample includes 450,000 to 700,000 distinct CDR3 sequences, about 26% of them seen just once. Sequenced sample: blood. Receptor source: a woman aged 70-85 years in good health. The conserved cysteine and the conserved F or W are not part of the CDR3 here. The order of the fields is clone size, J gene, V gene, CDR3 protein. Some rows mark clone size as missing; the rest say once, few, many or name a class of expanded clone.

abundance: .; j_gene: TRBJ2-3; v_gene: TRBV7-6; CDR3aa: ASSLRGTSGVRTDTQY
abundance: .; j_gene: TRBJ2-3; v_gene: TRBV28; CDR3aa: ASSAQLADTQY
abundance: .; j_gene: TRBJ2-3; v_gene: TRBV7-2; CDR3aa: ASSPVQAGDTQY
abundance: .; j_gene: TRBJ1-1; v_gene: TRBV20-1; CDR3aa: SAGGLVGAF
abundance: .; j_gene: TRBJ2-6; v_gene: TRBV25-1; CDR3aa: ASSEVSSGANALT
abundance: few; j_gene: TRBJ2-7; v_gene: TRBV21-1; CDR3aa: ASSKDPFRYEQY
abundance: few; j_gene: TRBJ1-2; v_gene: TRBV29-1; CDR3aa: SVGSRISYGYT
abundance: once; j_gene: TRBJ1-2; v_gene: TRBV11-2; CDR3aa: ASSFATGTSGYT
abundance: few; j_gene: TRBJ2-7; v_gene: TRBV4-3; CDR3aa: ASSPRDRGSHEQY
abundance: .; j_gene: TRBJ1-3; v_gene: TRBV5-1; CDR3aa: ASSFDQGARGNTIY
abundance: .; j_gene: TRBJ1-2; v_gene: TRBV7-2; CDR3aa: ASSLAPGQVVNRDYGYT
abundance: few; j_gene: TRBJ1-1; v_gene: TRBV12-3/TRBV12-4; CDR3aa: ASRVEWGFGEAF
abundance: .; j_gene: TRBJ2-6; v_gene: TRBV20-1; CDR3aa: RVLAGVSLSSGANVLT
abundance: few; j_gene: TRBJ2-3; v_gene: TRBV7-9; CDR3aa: ASKTLDTQY
abundance: few; j_gene: TRBJ2-7; v_gene: TRBV7-2; CDR3aa: ASSPGHGSSYEQY
abundance: many; j_gene: TRBJ1-2; v_gene: TRBV4-2; CDR3aa: ASSQVTGGGFRKDGYT
abundance: few; j_gene: .; v_gene: TRBV5-5; CDR3aa: ASPAWIGDEQF
abundance: few; j_gene: TRBJ1-2; v_gene: TRBV24-1; CDR3aa: ATSGSSYGYT
abundance: few; j_gene: TRBJ2-1; v_gene: TRBV30; CDR3aa: AWSVWGILSEQF
abundance: many; j_gene: TRBJ1-1; v_gene: TRBV7-2; CDR3aa: ASSTEDRKAF
abundance: few; j_gene: TRBJ1-3; v_gene: TRBV20-1; CDR3aa: SASWRDRGNTIY
abundance: .; j_gene: TRBJ2-3; v_gene: TRBV20-1; CDR3aa: SARYSGASTDTQY
abundance: .; j_gene: TRBJ2-3; v_gene: TRBV6-1; CDR3aa: ASSEHWRRGQY